The rows below give T cell receptor beta chains drawn from one sample of a study of shared clonotypes between healthy human individuals. Sequenced by immunoSEQ multiplex PCR; TCRdb stores in-frame clones only, minus some. The sample includes around 980,000 clones, about four fifths of them seen just once. The sequenced material came from memory CD4+ T cells from PBMCs. These receptors originate from a man aged 18 to 29 in good health. Some clones in this sample may be carry-over from other donors' samples. CDR3s include the opening cysteine and the closing phenylalanine or tryptophan. A D gene is named only where the DNA matches it firmly. Expanded clones get a size class; other rows say once, few or many, or leave the size out.

D gene	clone size	J gene	CDR3 length	V gene	CDR3 DNA	CDR3 protein
TRBD2	many	TRBJ2-7	16	TRBV13	TGTGCCAGCAGCCCGTCCCTGACTAGCGGGAGAAGTGAGCAGTACTTC	CASSPSLTSGRSEQYF
TRBD1	NA	TRBJ2-4	15	TRBV11-3	TGTGCCAGCAGCTCGGGACAGGGGGGCAAAAACATTCAGTACTTC	CASSSGQGGKNIQYF
NA	few	TRBJ2-2	14	TRBV5-1	TGCGCCAGCAGCTTGGAAGTTCCCACCGGGGAGCTGTTTTTT	CASSLEVPTGELFF
NA	NA	TRBJ2-4	15	TRBV18	TGTGCCAGCTCACCTACAAAGCTAGCCAAAAACATTCAGTACTTC	CASSPTKLAKNIQYF
TRBD1	NA	TRBJ2-7	15	TRBV6-6	TGTGCCAGCAGTTCCTCTTCCGGGACAGGGGGCGAGCAGTACTTC	CASSSSSGTGGEQYF
NA	NA	TRBJ2-7	13	TRBV28	TGTGCCAGCAGCCTACCGACAGGATTGACGCAGTACTTC	CASSLPTGLTQYF
TRBD2	NA	TRBJ2-7	15	TRBV5-1	TGCGCCAGCAGCTTGGGGACTAGCGGAACCTACGAGCAGTACTTC	CASSLGTSGTYEQYF
NA	few	TRBJ1-2	15	TRBV19	TGTGCCAGTAGTATAGATAACAGGAGGGGCTATGGCTACACCTTC	CASSIDNRRGYGYTF
NA	NA	TRBJ2-3	13	TRBV5-4	TGTGCCAGCAGCTCCAGATACACAGATACGCAGTATTTT	CASSSRYTDTQYF
NA	NA	TRBJ2-1	12	TRBV1	TGCACCAGCAGGCCCGGGTTCGTTGAGCAGTTCTTC	CTSRPGFVEQFF
TRBD1	NA	TRBJ2-3	15	TRBV5-1	TGCGCCAGCAACGTCGGGACAGGGGTAACAGATACGCAGTATTTT	CASNVGTGVTDTQYF
NA	once	TRBJ1-1	15	TRBV28	TGTGCCAGCAGGCCCGCGGGGGGCATTGGCACTGAAGCTTTCTTT	CASRPAGGIGTEAFF
NA	once	TRBJ1-5	13	TRBV2	TGTGCCAGCAGTGAAGGCAGGGTACAGCCCCAGCATTTT	CASSEGRVQPQHF
TRBD2	NA	TRBJ2-5	14	TRBV11-2	TGTGCCAGCAGCTTATTAGCGGGGCAAGAGACCCAGTACTTC	CASSLLAGQETQYF
NA	NA	TRBJ1-5	17	TRBV7-2	TGTGCCAGCAGCTTAGTCGGGCAGGGGATTAGCAATCAGCCCCAGCATTTT	CASSLVGQGISNQPQHF
NA	NA	TRBJ1-4	14	TRBV6-1	TGTGCCACGCGGGGCAGGGGAGGGTTGGAAAAACTGTTTTTT	CATRGRGGLEKLFF